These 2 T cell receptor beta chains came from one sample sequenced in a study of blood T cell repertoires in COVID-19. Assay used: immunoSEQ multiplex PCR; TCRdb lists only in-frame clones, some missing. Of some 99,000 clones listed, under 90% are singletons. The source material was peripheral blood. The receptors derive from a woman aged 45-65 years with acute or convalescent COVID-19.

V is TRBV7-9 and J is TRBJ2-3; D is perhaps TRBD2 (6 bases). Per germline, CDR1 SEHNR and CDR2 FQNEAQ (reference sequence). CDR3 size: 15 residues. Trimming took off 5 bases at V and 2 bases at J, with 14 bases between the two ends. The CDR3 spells CASSRRRGFTDTQYF. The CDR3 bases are TGTGCCAGCAGCCGACGGCGGGGCTTCACAGATACGCAGTATTTT.

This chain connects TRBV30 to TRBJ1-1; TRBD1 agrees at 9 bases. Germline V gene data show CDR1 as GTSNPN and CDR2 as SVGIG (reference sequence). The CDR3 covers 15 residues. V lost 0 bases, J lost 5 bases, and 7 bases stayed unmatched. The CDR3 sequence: CAWSVRTGGRTEAFF. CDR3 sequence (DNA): TGTGCCTGGAGTGTACGCACAGGGGGCAGGACTGAAGCTTTCTTT.